This TCR beta chain was documented in a study of shared clonotypes between healthy human individuals. About the study: Donors consisted of two women and a few men between 18 and 49.

The naive CD8 subset, CD45RO-negative cells positively selected for CCR7, excluded terminally differentiated effector memory CD45RA+ cells. Replicate sorted-subset PCRs were loaded with 150 to 250 ng DNA, tens of thousands of T cell genomes. TCRdb keeps only in-frame clones here, not all; method: immunoSEQ multiplex PCR. The repertoire consists of millions of clones, with over 85% occurring once and the leading ten covering 1% to 1.3%. From germline, CDR1 is MNHEY and CDR2 SMNVEV (reference sequence). The CDR3 is 14 amino acids. Trimming left V 5 bases short and J 7 bases short, with 14 bases between.

This chain connects TRBV27 to TRBJ1-4; D not resolved. The sample was naive CD8+ T cells sorted from blood. This receptor was obtained from a man younger than 30 in good health. The chain's CDR3 is CASSPIGWAEKLFF. The CDR3 DNA reads TGTGCCAGCAGTCCCATTGGGTGGGCTGAAAAACTGTTTTTT.